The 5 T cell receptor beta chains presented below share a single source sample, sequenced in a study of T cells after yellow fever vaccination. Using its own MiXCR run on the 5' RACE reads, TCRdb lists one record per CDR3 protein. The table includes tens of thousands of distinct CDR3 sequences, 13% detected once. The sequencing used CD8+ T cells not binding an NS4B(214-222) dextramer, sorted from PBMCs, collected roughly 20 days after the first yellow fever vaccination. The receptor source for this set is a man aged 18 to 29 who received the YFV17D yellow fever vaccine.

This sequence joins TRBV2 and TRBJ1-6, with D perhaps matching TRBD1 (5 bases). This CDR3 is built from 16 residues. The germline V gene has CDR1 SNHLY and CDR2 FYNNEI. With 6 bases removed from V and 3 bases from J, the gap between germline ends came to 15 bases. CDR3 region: CASRETGKYYNSPLHF. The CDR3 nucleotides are TGTGCCAGCAGGGAAACAGGAAAATACTATAATTCACCCCTCCACTTT.

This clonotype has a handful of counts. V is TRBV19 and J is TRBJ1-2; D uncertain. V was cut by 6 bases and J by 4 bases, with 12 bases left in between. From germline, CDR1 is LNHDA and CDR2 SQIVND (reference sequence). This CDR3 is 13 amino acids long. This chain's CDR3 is CASRGSALYGYTF. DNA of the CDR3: TGTGCCAGTAGGGGCTCGGCCCTCTATGGCTACACCTTC.

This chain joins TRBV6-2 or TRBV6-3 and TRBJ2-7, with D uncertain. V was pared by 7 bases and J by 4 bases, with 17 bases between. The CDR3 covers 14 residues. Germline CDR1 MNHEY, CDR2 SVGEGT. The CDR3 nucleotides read TGTGCCAGCAATGGCAGAACAGAAATGTACGAGCAGTACGTC. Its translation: CASNGRTEMYEQYV.

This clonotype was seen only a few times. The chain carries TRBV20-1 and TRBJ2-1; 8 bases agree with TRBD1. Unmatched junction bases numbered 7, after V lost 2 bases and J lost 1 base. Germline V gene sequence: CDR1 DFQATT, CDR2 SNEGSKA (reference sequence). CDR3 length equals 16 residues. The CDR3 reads CSARPQGANSYNEQFF. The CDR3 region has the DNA TGCAGTGCTAGACCTCAGGGGGCGAATTCCTACAATGAGCAGTTCTTC.

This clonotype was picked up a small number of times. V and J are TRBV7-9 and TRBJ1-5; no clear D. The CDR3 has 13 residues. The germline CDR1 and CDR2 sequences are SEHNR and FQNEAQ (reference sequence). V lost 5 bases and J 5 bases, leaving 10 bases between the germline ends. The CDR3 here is CASSLTLDQPQHF. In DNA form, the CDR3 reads TGTGCCAGCAGCCTTACCCTGGATCAGCCCCAGCATTTT.